The 25 T cell receptor beta chains presented below share a single source sample, sequenced in a study of regulatory T cells in long-lasting Graves disease. Investigators prepared the TCR beta libraries by applying iRepertoire HTBI primers and Arm-PCR of CDR3 regions. TCRdb reprocessed the multiplex PCR reads via MiXCR and lists one record per CDR3 protein. Found here are some 340,000 distinct CDR3 sequences, roughly 12% of them singletons; the top ten hold about 19%. Time point indicated: newly diagnosed GD, antithyroid drugs for less than 3 months. TCR sequences were obtained from RNA taken from PBMCs. The data were also submitted as part of a second study, on T cells in Graves' hyperthyroidism and ophthalmopathy.

Sequenced material: peripheral blood mononuclear cells (PBMCs), taken at new diagnosis, from a patient treated with antithyroid drugs. Receptors were obtained from a woman younger than 35 with Graves disease.

Ten or more counts support this clonotype. The chain is built from TRBV18 and TRBJ2-7; D may be TRBD2 (5 bases). The CDR3 is 13 amino acids. Germline lookup yields CDR1 KGHSH and CDR2 LQKENI. The V gene lost 2 bases and the J gene lost 7 bases, with 12 bases spanning the gap. The CDR3 sequence: CASSPGSRPEQYF. CDR3 nucleotide sequence: TGTGCCAGCTCACCAGGGAGCCGTCCGGAGCAGTACTTC.

The chain employs TRBV19 and TRBJ1-2; TRBD1 might be the D (6 bases). Germline V gives CDR1 LNHDA, CDR2 SQIVND (reference sequence). The CDR3 consists of 14 residues. The V gene lost 3 bases and the J gene lost 4 bases, with 12 bases spanning the gap. CDR3 sequence: CASSILRTAYGYTF. The CDR3 region has the DNA TGTGCCAGTAGTATTCTCAGGACAGCCTATGGCTACACCTTC.

The sample holds a few counts of this clonotype. This chain uses TRBV20-1 with TRBJ2-7, with D perhaps matching TRBD2 (6 bases). V dropped 6 bases and J dropped 0 bases, with 12 bases sitting between them. This CDR3 is 13 amino acids long. The germline CDR1 and CDR2 sequences are DFQATT and SNEGSKA (reference sequence). Here the CDR3 DNA reads TGCAGTGCCTTGGCCGGGAGCTCCTACGAGCAGTACGTC. This encodes CSALAGSSYEQYV.

The chain combines TRBV20-1 with TRBJ2-2; tentatively, D is TRBD2 (5 bases). From germline, CDR1 is DFQATT and CDR2 SNEGSKA (reference sequence). The length of the CDR3 is 14 residues. The V end was cut by 1 base, the J end by 2 bases, with 8 bases between. CDR3 in amino acids: CSARGGPNTGELFF. The CDR3 DNA reads as TGCAGTGCTAGAGGCGGGCCCAACACCGGGGAGCTGTTTTTT.

In this sample, this clonotype turned up many times. This chain connects TRBV5-5 to TRBJ2-1; 8 bases are shared with TRBD2. Germline CDR1 reads SGHKS; CDR2 reads YYEKEE (reference sequence). The CDR3 runs 14 residues. V dropped 4 bases and J dropped 5; count of bases not matched to a gene: 5. The CDR3 bases are TGTGCCAGCAGCCCCTGGACTAGCCACAATGAGCAGTTCTTC. Translation: CASSPWTSHNEQFF.

This clonotype was counted at least ten times. V is TRBV7-2 and J is TRBJ1-1; no clear D. This CDR3 has 13 amino acids. Trimming shortened V by 5 bases and J by 3 bases, and 10 bases separated the two germline ends. CDR1 is SGHTA and CDR2 is FQGNSA in the germline V gene. This chain's CDR3 is CASSQWVDTEAFF. The CDR3 DNA reads TGTGCCAGCAGCCAGTGGGTTGACACTGAAGCTTTCTTT.

This clonotype was picked up many times. This rearrangement joins TRBV6-1 to TRBJ1-1; TRBD1 aligns across 9 bases. The germline V gene has CDR1 MNHNS and CDR2 SASEGT. Trimming removed 4 bases from V and 5 bases from J; junction bases left unmatched: 8. The CDR3 consists of 15 residues. CDR3 nucleotides: TGTGCCAGCAGTGTCTCCGGGACAGGGCCGACTGAAGCTTTCTTT. It yields the protein CASSVSGTGPTEAFF.

Many counts were recorded for this clonotype. The CDR3 bases are TGTGCCAGCAGTTACTCGACCGCGGACAGGGTCTTTATCTCCTACGAGCAGTACGTC. It encodes CASSYSTADRVFISYEQYV. The chain carries TRBV6-2 or TRBV6-3 and TRBJ2-7; 8 bases agree with TRBD1. This CDR3 contains 19 residues. The germline V gene has CDR1 MNHEY and CDR2 SVGEGT. Trimming removed 0 bases from V and 0 bases from J; junction bases left unmatched: 13.

In its sample, this clonotype was seen many times. The chain joins TRBV6-2 or TRBV6-3 to TRBJ2-1; 8 bases align to TRBD2. The CDR3 extends over 19 amino acids. Germline CDR1 is MNHEY and CDR2 is SVGEGT. Trimming at V came to 4 bases and at J to 4 bases, leaving 18 bases not matched to a gene. The CDR3 DNA sequence: TGTGCCAGCAGTTTTACCGGGACTAGAAGGGGGGATTCATACAATGAGCAGTTCTTC. As protein: CASSFTGTRRGDSYNEQFF.

This clonotype was observed once. One base away lies a much larger clone, so this may be a sequencing read error. This chain uses TRBV4-3 with TRBJ1-5; tentatively, D is TRBD1 (5 bases). There are 16 residues in the CDR3. Germline CDR1 and CDR2: LGHNA and YSLEER. CDR3 sequence (DNA): TGCGCCAGCAGCCAAGACCCCGGGGGGGTCGTACAGCCCCGGCATTTT. Translated: CASSQDPGGVVQPRHF.

Many counts were recorded for this clonotype. The chain is built from TRBV6-2 or TRBV6-3 and TRBJ1-1; no clear D gene. The V and J ends lost 3 bases and 5 bases respectively, with 7 bases between them. Germline CDR1 and CDR2: MNHEY and SVGEGT. The CDR3 is 12 amino acids. The CDR3 DNA reads TGTGCCAGCAGTTATCCGGTAACTGAAGCTTTCTTT. Protein sequence: CASSYPVTEAFF.

This clonotype showed up many times. The CDR3 is CASSLEGARTEAFF. In DNA, the CDR3 is TGCGCCAGCAGCTTGGAGGGGGCGCGCACTGAAGCTTTCTTT. This chain links TRBV5-1 with TRBJ1-1; 7 bases align to TRBD1. The CDR3 totals 14 residues. J gave up 4 bases and V 0 bases, and 3 bases lay outside the gene matches. Germline V gene lookup returns CDR1 SGHRS and CDR2 YFSETQ.

The chain combines TRBV20-1 with TRBJ2-6; D remains ambiguous. The V and J ends lost 6 bases and 4 bases respectively, with 7 bases between them. Germline V lookup: CDR1 DFQATT, CDR2 SNEGSKA (reference sequence). The CDR3 spans 12 residues. The DNA of the CDR3 is TGCAGTGCCCCGTACGGGGCCAACGTCCTGACTTTC. Its translation: CSAPYGANVLTF.

Many counts were recorded for this clonotype. CDR3 in amino acids: CASSEPPRFVETQYF. CDR3 DNA: TGTGCCAGCTCCGAACCACCGCGGTTTGTGGAGACCCAGTACTTC. V and J are TRBV18 and TRBJ2-5; D not resolved. Trimming stripped 6 bases from V and 5 bases from J, with 19 bases between. The CDR3 spans 15 residues. From germline, CDR1 is KGHSH and CDR2 LQKENI.

This clonotype has a count of ten or more. This rearrangement joins TRBV11-2 to TRBJ2-1, with D tentatively TRBD1 (6 bases). Germline CDR1 and CDR2: SGHAT and FQNNGV. V was cut by 0 bases and J by 7 bases, with 13 bases left in between. This CDR3 region has 15 residues. The CDR3 coding sequence is TGTGCCAGCAGCTTAGAGGGGGCGCTCGGTAATGAGCAGTTCTTC. Encoded protein: CASSLEGALGNEQFF.

The chain couples TRBV6-2 or TRBV6-3 to TRBJ2-7; 8 bases map to TRBD1. Trimming at V came to 3 bases and at J to 3 bases, leaving 1 base not matched to a gene. This CDR3 has 13 residues. CDR1 is MNHEY and CDR2 is SVGEGT in the germline V gene. Written as DNA, the CDR3 is TGTGCCAGCAGTTATGGGACAGGCTACGAGCAGTACGTC. Translated: CASSYGTGYEQYV.

This clonotype was detected many times. The chain recombines TRBV2 with TRBJ2-5; no definite D call. The CDR3 sequence is 14 residues long. The germline gives CDR1 SNHLY, CDR2 FYNNEI. The V gene lost 4 bases and the J gene lost 5 bases, with 14 bases spanning the gap. The CDR3 region is CASSGMRAAETQYF. CDR3 DNA sequence: TGTGCCAGCAGTGGGATGAGAGCTGCGGAGACCCAGTACTTC.

V usage is TRBV20-1 and J usage is TRBJ1-2, with 10 bases identical to TRBD1. Germline CDR1 reads DFQATT; CDR2 reads SNEGSKA (reference sequence). The CDR3 totals 15 residues. The V segment lost 6 bases and the J segment 2 bases; nucleotides outside the gene matches: 9. The CDR3 here is CSAGLAGQGNYGYTF. The CDR3 region has the DNA TGCAGTGCGGGCCTCGCGGGACAGGGGAACTATGGCTACACCTTC.

This clonotype has a count of ten or more. V and J are TRBV6-5 and TRBJ2-7, with TRBD2 identical over 7 bases. The germline V gene encodes CDR1 MNHEY and CDR2 SVGAGI. The CDR3 loop spans 15 amino acids. The junction had 6 bases not matched to a gene; V was cut back by 0 bases and J by 4 bases. The CDR3 loop is CASSYSLGTNYEQYF. Written as DNA, the CDR3 is TGTGCCAGCAGTTACTCTCTCGGGACTAATTACGAGCAGTACTTC.

This clonotype came up many times. This chain links TRBV5-1 with TRBJ2-3, with 7 bases aligning to TRBD1. CDR3 length: 15 residues. Trimming cost V 4 bases and J 1 base; bases outside gene matches: 6. CDR1 and CDR2 (germline): SGHRS, YFSETQ. CDR3: CASSPDGQGTDTQYF. CDR3 nucleotide sequence: TGCGCCAGCAGCCCTGACGGACAGGGCACAGATACGCAGTATTTT.

This clonotype has more than one count but fewer than ten. A read error is possible here, since a much larger clone lies one base away. V and J are TRBV6-2 or TRBV6-3 and TRBJ2-2; D is uncertain. Germline V lookup: CDR1 MNHEY, CDR2 SVGEGT. The CDR3 is 13 amino acids. The DNA of the CDR3 is TGTGCCAGCAGTCACTCGAACACCGGGGAGCTGTTTTTT. Its protein is CASSHSNTGELFF.

This clonotype was observed at least ten times. The chain recombines TRBV6-2 or TRBV6-3 with TRBJ2-1, with a tentative D call TRBD2 (7 bases). CDR3 size: 15 residues. V lost 5 bases and J lost 6, with 17 bases in between. Germline loops: CDR1 MNHEY, CDR2 SVGEGT. CDR3 amino acids: CASSMGRGAVNEQFF. The CDR3 DNA reads as TGTGCCAGCAGTATGGGGAGGGGGGCGGTCAATGAGCAGTTCTTC.

This clonotype was seen more than once but under ten times. V usage is TRBV13 and J usage is TRBJ1-1; no reliable D call. Between the trimmed V and J ends, which lost 6 bases and 6 bases, there was a span of 20 bases. CDR1 is PRHDT and CDR2 is FYEKMQ in the germline V gene (reference sequence). The CDR3 has 15 amino acids. CDR3 protein: CASSYGGLGFPEAFF. CDR3 nucleotide sequence: TGTGCCAGCAGTTACGGAGGGCTTGGTTTTCCTGAAGCTTTCTTT.

This clonotype was detected ten times or more. The chain couples TRBV20-1 to TRBJ2-5; 13 nucleotides align to TRBD2. Germline lookup yields CDR1 DFQATT and CDR2 SNEGSKA (reference sequence). V shed 5 bases and J 1 base; nucleotides not matched to a gene: 10. CDR3 length: 17 amino acids. CDR3 DNA sequence: TGCAGTGCTCGGACTAGCGGGGGCCCGTTTCCCCAAGAGACCCAGTACTTC. Its translation: CSARTSGGPFPQETQYF.

This rearrangement joins TRBV29-1 to TRBJ2-3; the D gene could be TRBD1 or TRBD2 (5 bases each). The CDR3 contains 12 residues. CDR1 is SQVTM and CDR2 is ANQGSEA in the germline V gene. CDR3 sequence (DNA): TGCGGCGACAGCCGGGGAGTGGATACGCAGTATTTT. Translated, it gives CGDSRGVDTQYF.